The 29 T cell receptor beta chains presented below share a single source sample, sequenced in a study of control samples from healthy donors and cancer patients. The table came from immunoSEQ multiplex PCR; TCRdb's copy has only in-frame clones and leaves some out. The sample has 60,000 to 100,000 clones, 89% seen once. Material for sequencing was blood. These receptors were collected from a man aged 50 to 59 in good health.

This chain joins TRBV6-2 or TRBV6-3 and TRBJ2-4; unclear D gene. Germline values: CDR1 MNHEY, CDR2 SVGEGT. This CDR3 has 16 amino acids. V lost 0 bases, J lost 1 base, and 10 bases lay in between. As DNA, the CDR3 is TGTGCCAGCAGTTACTCAAGGGATGCGGCCAAAAACATTCAGTACTTC. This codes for CASSYSRDAAKNIQYF.

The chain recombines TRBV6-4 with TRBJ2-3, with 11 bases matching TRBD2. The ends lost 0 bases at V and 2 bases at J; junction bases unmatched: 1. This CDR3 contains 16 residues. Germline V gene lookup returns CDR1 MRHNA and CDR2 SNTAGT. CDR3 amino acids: CASSDSSGGATDTQYF. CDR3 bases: TGTGCCAGCAGTGACTCTAGCGGGGGGGCCACAGATACGCAGTATTTT.

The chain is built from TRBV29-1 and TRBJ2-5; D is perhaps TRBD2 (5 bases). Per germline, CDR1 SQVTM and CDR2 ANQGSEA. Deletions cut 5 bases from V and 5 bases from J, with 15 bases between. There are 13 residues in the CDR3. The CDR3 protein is CSVRGSMGETQYF. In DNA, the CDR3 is TGCAGCGTTCGAGGGTCAATGGGGGAGACCCAGTACTTC.

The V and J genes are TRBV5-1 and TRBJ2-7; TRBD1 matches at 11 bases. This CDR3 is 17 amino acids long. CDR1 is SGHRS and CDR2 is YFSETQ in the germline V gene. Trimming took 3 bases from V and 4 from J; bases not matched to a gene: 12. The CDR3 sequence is CASSSQRRGQGAYEQYF. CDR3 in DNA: TGCGCCAGCAGCTCACAGAGACGAGGACAGGGGGCTTACGAGCAGTACTTC.

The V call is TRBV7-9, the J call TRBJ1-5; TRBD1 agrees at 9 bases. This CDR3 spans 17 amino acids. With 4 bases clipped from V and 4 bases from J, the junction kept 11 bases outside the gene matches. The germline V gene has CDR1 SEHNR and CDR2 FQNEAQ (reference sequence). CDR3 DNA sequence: TGTGCCAGCAGCTCAACCAAGGGACAGGGCTGGAATCAGCCCCAGCATTTT. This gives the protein CASSSTKGQGWNQPQHF.

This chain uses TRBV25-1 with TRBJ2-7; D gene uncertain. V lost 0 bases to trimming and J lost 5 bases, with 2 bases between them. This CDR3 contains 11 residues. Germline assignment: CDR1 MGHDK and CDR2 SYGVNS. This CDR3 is CASSEYDEQYF. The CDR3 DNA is TGTGCCAGCAGTGAATATGACGAGCAGTACTTC.

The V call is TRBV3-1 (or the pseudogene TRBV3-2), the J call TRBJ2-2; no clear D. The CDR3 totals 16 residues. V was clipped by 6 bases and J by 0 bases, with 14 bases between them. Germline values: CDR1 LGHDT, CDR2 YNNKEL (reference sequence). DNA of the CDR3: TGTGCCAGCAGTCCCTGGACGGGCTCGAACACCGGGGAGCTGTTTTTT. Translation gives CASSPWTGSNTGELFF.

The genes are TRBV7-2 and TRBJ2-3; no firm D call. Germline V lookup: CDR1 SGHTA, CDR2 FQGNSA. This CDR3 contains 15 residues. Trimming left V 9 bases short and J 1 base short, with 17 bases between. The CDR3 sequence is CASSINLGGTDTQYF. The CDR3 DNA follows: TGTGCCAGTTCGATAAACCTTGGCGGCACAGATACGCAGTATTTT.

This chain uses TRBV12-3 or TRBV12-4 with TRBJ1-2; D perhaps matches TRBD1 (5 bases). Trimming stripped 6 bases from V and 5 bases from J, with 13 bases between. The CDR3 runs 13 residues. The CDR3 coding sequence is TGTGCCAGCAGGGGCGTAGAGGGGTATGGCTACACCTTC. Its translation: CASRGVEGYGYTF.

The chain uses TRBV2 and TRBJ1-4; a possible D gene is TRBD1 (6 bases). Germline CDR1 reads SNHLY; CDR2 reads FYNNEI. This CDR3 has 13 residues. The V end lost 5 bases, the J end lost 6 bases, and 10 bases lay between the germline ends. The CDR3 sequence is CASSPTGHEKLFF. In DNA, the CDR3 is TGTGCCAGCAGTCCAACAGGGCATGAAAAACTGTTTTTT.

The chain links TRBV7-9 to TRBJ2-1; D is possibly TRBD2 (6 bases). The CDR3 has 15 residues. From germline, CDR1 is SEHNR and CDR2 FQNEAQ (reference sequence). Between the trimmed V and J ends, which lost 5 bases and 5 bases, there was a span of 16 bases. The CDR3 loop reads CASSRRRGDDNEQFF. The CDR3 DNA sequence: TGTGCCAGCAGCCGACGGCGGGGAGATGACAATGAGCAGTTCTTC.

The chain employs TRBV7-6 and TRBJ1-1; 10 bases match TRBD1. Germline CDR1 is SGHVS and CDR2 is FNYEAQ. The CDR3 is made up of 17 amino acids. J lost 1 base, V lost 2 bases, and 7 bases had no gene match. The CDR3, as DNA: TGTGCCAGCAGCTTAATGGGACAGGGGTGGCCGAACACTGAAGCTTTCTTT. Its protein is CASSLMGQGWPNTEAFF.

CDR3 sequence reads: CASSIAGGSSSYTDTQYF. CDR3 DNA: TGTGCCAGTAGTATAGCCGGAGGGAGTAGCAGTTACACAGATACGCAGTATTTT. V is TRBV19 and J is TRBJ2-3; TRBD2 is a possible D gene (6 bases). The CDR3 has 18 amino acids. CDR1 is LNHDA, CDR2 SQIVND, per germline (reference sequence). V was trimmed by 1 base and J by 2 bases, leaving 19 bases between them.

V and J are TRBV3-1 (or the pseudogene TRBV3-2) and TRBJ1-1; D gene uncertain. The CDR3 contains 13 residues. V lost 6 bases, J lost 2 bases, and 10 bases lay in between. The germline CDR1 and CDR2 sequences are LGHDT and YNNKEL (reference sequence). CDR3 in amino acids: CASRKQQNTEAFF. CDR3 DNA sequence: TGTGCCAGCAGAAAGCAGCAAAACACTGAAGCTTTCTTT.

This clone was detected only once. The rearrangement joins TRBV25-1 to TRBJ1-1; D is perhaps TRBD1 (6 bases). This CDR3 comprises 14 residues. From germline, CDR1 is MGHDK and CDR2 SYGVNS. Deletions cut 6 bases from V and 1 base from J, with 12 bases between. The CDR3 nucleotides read TGTGCCAGCAGCCGGAGGACAGAGAACACTGAAGCTTTCTTT. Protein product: CASSRRTENTEAFF.

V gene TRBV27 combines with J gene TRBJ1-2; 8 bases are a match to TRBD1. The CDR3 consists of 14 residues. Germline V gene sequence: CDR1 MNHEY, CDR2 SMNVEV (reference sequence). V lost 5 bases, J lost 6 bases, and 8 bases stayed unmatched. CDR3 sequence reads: CASSPAGGADGYTF. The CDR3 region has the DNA TGTGCCAGCAGTCCCGCAGGGGGCGCGGATGGCTACACCTTC.

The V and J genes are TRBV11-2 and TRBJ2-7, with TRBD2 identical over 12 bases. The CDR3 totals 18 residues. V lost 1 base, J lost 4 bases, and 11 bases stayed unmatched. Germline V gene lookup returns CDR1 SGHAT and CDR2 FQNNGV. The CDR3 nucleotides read TGTGCCAGCAGCTTAGTGGCTAGCGGGGGGGGCCAGGGGTACGAGCAGTACTTC. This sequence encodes CASSLVASGGGQGYEQYF.

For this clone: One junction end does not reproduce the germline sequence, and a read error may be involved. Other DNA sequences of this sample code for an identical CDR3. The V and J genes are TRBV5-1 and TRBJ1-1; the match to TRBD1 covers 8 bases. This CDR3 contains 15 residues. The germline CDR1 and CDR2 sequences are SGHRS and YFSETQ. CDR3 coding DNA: TGCGCCAGTAGCGCCCAGACAGGGGCGAACGCTGAAGCTTTCTTT. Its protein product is CASSAQTGANAEAFF.

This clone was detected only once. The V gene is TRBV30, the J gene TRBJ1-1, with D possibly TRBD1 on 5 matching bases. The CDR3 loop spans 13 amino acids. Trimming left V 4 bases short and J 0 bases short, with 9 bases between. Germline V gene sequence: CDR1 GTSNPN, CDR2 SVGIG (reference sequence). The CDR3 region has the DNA TGTGCCTGGAAGCGGGACTTGAACACTGAAGCTTTCTTT. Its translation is CAWKRDLNTEAFF. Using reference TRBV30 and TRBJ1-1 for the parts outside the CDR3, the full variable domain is SQTIHQWPATLVQPVGSPLSLECTVEGTSNPNLYWYRQAAGRGLQLLFYSVGIGQISSEVPQNLSASRPQDRQFILSSKKLLLSDSGFYLCAWKRDLNTEAFFGQGTRLTVV.

The CDR3 DNA is TGTGCCAGCACCCAAAAGCGGACAGATAACCAAGAGACCCAGTACTTC. Encoded protein: CASTQKRTDNQETQYF. V usage is TRBV6-6 and J usage is TRBJ2-5, with D perhaps TRBD1 (6 bases). V lost 7 bases, J lost 0 bases, and 18 bases lay in between. CDR1 is MNHNY and CDR2 is SVGAGI in the germline V gene (reference sequence). There are 16 residues in the CDR3.

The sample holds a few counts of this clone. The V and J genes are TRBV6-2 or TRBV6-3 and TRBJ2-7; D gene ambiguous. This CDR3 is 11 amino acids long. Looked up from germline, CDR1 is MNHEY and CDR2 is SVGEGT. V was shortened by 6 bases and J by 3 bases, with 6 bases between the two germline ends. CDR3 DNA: TGTGCCAGCAGCCCCTACTACGAGCAGTACTTC. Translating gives CASSPYYEQYF.

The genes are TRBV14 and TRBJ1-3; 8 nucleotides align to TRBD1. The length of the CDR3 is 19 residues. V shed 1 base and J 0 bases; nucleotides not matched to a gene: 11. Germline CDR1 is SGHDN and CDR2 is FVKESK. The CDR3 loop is CASSQAAVWDRSSGNTIYF. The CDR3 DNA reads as TGTGCCAGCAGCCAAGCTGCTGTTTGGGACAGGAGCTCTGGAAACACCATATATTTT.

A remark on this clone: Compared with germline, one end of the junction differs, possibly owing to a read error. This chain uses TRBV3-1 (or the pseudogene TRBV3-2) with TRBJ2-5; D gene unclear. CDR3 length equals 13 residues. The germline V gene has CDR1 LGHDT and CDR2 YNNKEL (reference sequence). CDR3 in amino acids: CASSQFGQGTQYF. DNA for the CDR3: TGTGCCAGCAGCCAATTCGGCCAAGGGACCCAGTACTTC.

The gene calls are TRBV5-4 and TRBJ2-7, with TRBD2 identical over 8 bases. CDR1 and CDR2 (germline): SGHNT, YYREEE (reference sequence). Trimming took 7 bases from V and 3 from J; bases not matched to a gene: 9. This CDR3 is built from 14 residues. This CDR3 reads CASSSGGGYYEQYF. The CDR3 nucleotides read TGTGCCAGCTCCTCCGGGGGGGGCTACTACGAGCAGTACTTC. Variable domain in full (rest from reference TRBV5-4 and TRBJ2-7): ETGVTQSPTHLIKTRGQQVTLRCSSQSGHNTVSWYQQALGQGPQFIFQYYREEENGRGNFPPRFSGLQFPNYSSELNVNALELDDSALYLCASSSGGGYYEQYFGPGTRLTVT.

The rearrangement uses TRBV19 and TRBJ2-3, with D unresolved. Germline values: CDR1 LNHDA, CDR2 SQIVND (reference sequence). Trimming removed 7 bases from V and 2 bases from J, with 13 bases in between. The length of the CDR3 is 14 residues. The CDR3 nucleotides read TGTGCCAGTAAAGCTGGGCTTTTCACAGATACGCAGTATTTT. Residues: CASKAGLFTDTQYF.

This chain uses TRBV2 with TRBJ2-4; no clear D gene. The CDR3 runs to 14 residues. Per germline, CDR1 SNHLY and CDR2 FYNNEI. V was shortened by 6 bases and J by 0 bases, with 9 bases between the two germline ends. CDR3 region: CASRDSLAKNIQYF. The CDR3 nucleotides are TGTGCCAGCAGAGACTCGCTAGCCAAAAACATTCAGTACTTC.

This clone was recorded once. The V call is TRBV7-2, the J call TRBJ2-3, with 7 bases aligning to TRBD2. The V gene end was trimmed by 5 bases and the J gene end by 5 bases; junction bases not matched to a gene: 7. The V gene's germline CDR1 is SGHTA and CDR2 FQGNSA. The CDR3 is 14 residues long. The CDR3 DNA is TGTGCCAGCAGCCCGGGACTACAAGAAGATACGCAGTATTTT. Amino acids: CASSPGLQEDTQYF.

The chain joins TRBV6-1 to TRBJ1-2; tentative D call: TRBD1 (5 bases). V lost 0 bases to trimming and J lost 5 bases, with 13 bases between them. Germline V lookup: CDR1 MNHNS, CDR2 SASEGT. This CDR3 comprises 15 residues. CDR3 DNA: TGTGCCAGCAGTGAAGCGTCTCCGGGGACTTATGGCTACACCTTC. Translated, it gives CASSEASPGTYGYTF.

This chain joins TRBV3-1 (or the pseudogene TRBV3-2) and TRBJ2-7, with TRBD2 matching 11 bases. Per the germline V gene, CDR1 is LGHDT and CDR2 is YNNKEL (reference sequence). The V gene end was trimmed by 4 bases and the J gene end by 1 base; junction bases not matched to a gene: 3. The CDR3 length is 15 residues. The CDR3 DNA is TGTGCCAGCAGCCTAGGGACTAGCGGATCCTACGAGCAGTACTTC. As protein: CASSLGTSGSYEQYF.